This TCR beta chain derives from a study of cytomegalovirus exposure and HLA in healthy donors. The V gene lost 4 bases and the J gene lost 6 bases, with 10 bases spanning the gap. Germline V CDR1 and CDR2: SGHVS, FNYEAQ. This CDR3 is built from 13 residues. In the PCR, 60 Vbeta and 13 Jbeta primers were used. Measured with immunoSEQ multiplex PCR; TCRdb has only the in-frame clones, and not every one. Among about 120,000 clones listed, roughly 80% were seen once. The sample taken for sequencing was PBMCs. The chain links TRBV7-6 to TRBJ2-4; D is perhaps TRBD2 (5 bases). This TCR derives from a woman aged 40 to 50 in good health and CMV-seropositive. Written as DNA, the CDR3 is TGTGCCAGCAGCTCCGGTGGGAGAAACATTCAGTACTTC. It translates to CASSSGGRNIQYF.